This T cell receptor beta chain is from a study of blood T cell repertoires in COVID-19. About the research overall: There were acute and convalescent COVID-19 samples, and they came from the United States, Italy and Spain. T cells, B-cell-depleted T cells, or PBMCs supplied cDNA or gDNA.

The germline gives CDR1 MDHEN, CDR2 SYDVKM. The CDR3 covers 15 residues. V lost 7 bases, J lost 0 bases, and 15 bases lay in between. In the authors' workflow: Amplified reference gene primers provided the basis for estimating nucleated cell counts. Some clones are missing from TCRdb's copy, which holds only in-frame ones; the method was immunoSEQ multiplex PCR. Clone size and the V and J calls come from that table; the DNA yielded D and trimming. The data hold under 100,000 clones, with around four fifths observed a single time. The TCR comes from an elderly man with active or convalescent COVID-19. Sequencing used peripheral blood. The gene calls are TRBV28 and TRBJ1-1; D is undetermined. CDR3 region: CASTSHHLMNTEAFF. The CDR3 DNA reads TGTGCCAGCACTTCACATCACCTCATGAACACTGAAGCTTTCTTT.